A single TCR beta chain is shown here with its context. As yet, its antigen is unknown. This sample was included in a study of identical twins. Study-wide findings and caveats: Cross-sectional statistical analysis was relied on for the conclusions, without the same donors being followed. Abundant beta clonotypes from cord blood had fewer insertions, unlike memory repertoires, which showed none.

It was template switching that added a universal primer site, and there were unique molecular identifiers on the cDNA. TCRdb itself ran the 5' RACE reads through MiXCR, one entry per CDR3 protein. The data hold about 570,000 distinct CDR3 sequences, with around a tenth observed a single time. The CDR3 is 16 residues long. Looked up from germline, CDR1 is LGHNA and CDR2 is YNFKEQ. With 0 bases removed from V and 3 bases from J, the gap between germline ends came to 14 bases. These records were also assigned to another study, of yellow fever vaccine responses in identical twins.

The V gene is TRBV4-2, the J gene TRBJ1-1, with D unclear. Sequencing was performed on PBMCs. The source is a young woman in good health. The CDR3 DNA reads TGTGCCAGCAGCCAAGAGAATCAGGTCTCGGACACTGAAGCTTTCTTT. Translating gives CASSQENQVSDTEAFF.